This TCR beta chain was retrieved from a study of blood T cell repertoires in COVID-19. Looking at the study overall: Both acute and convalescent COVID-19 samples were obtained from the United States, Italy and Spain. T cells, B-cell-depleted T cells, or PBMCs supplied cDNA or gDNA.

The germline V gene encodes CDR1 PRHDT and CDR2 FYEKMQ (reference sequence). CDR3 length: 12 amino acids. V was cut by 5 bases and J by 6 bases, with 11 bases left in between. As processed by the authors: From reference gene primer amplification, estimates of nucleated cell counts were derived. Assay: immunoSEQ multiplex PCR; the TCRdb copy retains only in-frame clones and omits some. V, J and clone size reflect that table, while D and trimming were determined from the DNA. This table holds tens of thousands of clones, around 88% found once. The source material was peripheral blood. V and J are TRBV13 and TRBJ2-7, with D possibly being TRBD2 (5 bases). The sequence derives from a woman aged 80 or older with active or convalescent COVID-19. CDR3 in amino acids: CASSALGPEQYF. The CDR3 coding sequence is TGTGCCAGCAGCGCACTAGGTCCCGAGCAGTACTTC.